This TCR beta chain was recorded in a study of CD8+ T cells in alopecia areata. Study-level information: Scoring treated patients' severity relied on the percentage of scalp area affected. Study-level results: Lesional scalp, especially alopecia totalis/universalis, showed higher clonality than normal scalp.

Extracted from the samples, RNA was reverse transcribed into cDNA to serve as the sequencing template. Libraries were prepared by immunoSEQ multiplex PCR; TCRdb keeps only in-frame clonotypes and omits some of them. The table includes roughly 190,000 clones, 45% to 65% detected once. Sample treatment: oral pan-JAK inhibitor, 5-10 mg twice daily. The CDR3 spans 14 residues. From germline, CDR1 is MGHRA and CDR2 YSYEKL. Trimming removed 1 base at V and 2 bases at J, with 8 bases between. A remark on this clone: The antigen is not known.

This material consisted of CD4+ T cells sorted from blood, taken at week 4, from a patient treated with tofacitinib. The receptor comes from a human donor with alopecia areata. The J gene is TRBJ2-5, the V gene TRBV4-1; no clear D. CDR3 protein: CASSQVGYQETQYF. The CDR3 DNA reads as TGCGCCAGCAGCCAAGTGGGCTATCAAGAGACCCAGTACTTC.